These 9 T cell receptor beta chains came from one sample sequenced in a study of a mutant IDH1 vaccine in newly diagnosed glioma. The protocol was immunoSEQ multiplex PCR, while the TCRdb copy is restricted to in-frame clones and leaves out a portion. The repertoire holds about 50,000 clones, with around 84% as singletons. Their antigens remain unidentified. Described time point: week 5, during vaccination. A single vaccine dose contained 300 ug of mutant IDH1 20-mer peptide, and topical imiquimod was used with it. The sample in question was PBMCs, obtained from a glioma patient whose treatment included an IDH1 peptide vaccine. The receptors come from a woman aged 45-60 years with glioma.

The chain combines TRBV29-1 with TRBJ2-5; 7 bases match TRBD1. This CDR3 comprises 12 residues. J was trimmed by 1 base and V by 6 bases; bases with no gene match: 2. The germline V gene encodes CDR1 SQVTM and CDR2 ANQGSEA. CDR3 bases: TGCAGCGTCAGACAGGGCCAAGAGACCCAGTACTTC. It specifies CSVRQGQETQYF.

The chain has TRBV6-5 and TRBJ2-7; maybe TRBD2 (5 bases). CDR1 is MNHEY and CDR2 is SVGAGI in the germline V gene. There are 15 residues in the CDR3. The ends were cut back, 6 bases at V and 0 bases at J, with 15 bases in the middle. The CDR3 loop reads CASRARWAGSYEQYF. Written as DNA, the CDR3 is TGTGCCAGCAGAGCGAGGTGGGCGGGCTCCTACGAGCAGTACTTC.

The chain has TRBV19 and TRBJ1-2, with 8 nucleotides matching TRBD1. Trimming cost V 4 bases and J 4 bases; bases outside gene matches: 8. In germline, CDR1 is LNHDA, CDR2 SQIVND (reference sequence). The CDR3 is 15 residues long. For the CDR3, the DNA is TGTGCCAGTAGTACCCTACAGGGGGATAGCTATGGCTACACCTTC. Translated: CASSTLQGDSYGYTF.

In this sample, this clone turned up a few times. J is TRBJ1-6 and V is TRBV19; D is uncertain. Trimming shortened V by 5 bases and J by 8 bases, and 13 bases separated the two germline ends. Germline CDR1 and CDR2: LNHDA and SQIVND (reference sequence). CDR3 length equals 14 residues. CDR3 loop: CASSAPGLHSPLHF. CDR3 sequence (DNA): TGTGCCAGTAGTGCCCCCGGTCTCCATTCACCCCTCCACTTT.

The J gene is TRBJ1-5, the V gene TRBV7-2, with 7 positions matching TRBD1. The V segment lost 4 bases and the J segment 0 bases; nucleotides outside the gene matches: 12. Germline CDR1 SGHTA, CDR2 FQGNSA. CDR3 length: 18 amino acids. The CDR3: CASSSLGGTAYSNQPQHF. Here the CDR3 DNA reads TGTGCCAGCAGCTCCTTAGGGGGCACCGCCTATAGCAATCAGCCCCAGCATTTT.

Remarks on this clone: Different DNA sequences within this sample yield the same CDR3. V usage is TRBV4-2 and J usage is TRBJ1-1; no clear D. Germline V gene sequence: CDR1 LGHNA, CDR2 YNFKEQ. V lost 1 base and J 4 bases, leaving 10 bases between the germline ends. The CDR3 runs to 14 residues. The CDR3 nucleotides are TGTGCCAGCAGCCAAGGTACGGGCCTCACTGAAGCTTTCTTT. Amino acids: CASSQGTGLTEAFF.

J is TRBJ1-2 and V is TRBV19; a weak D match, TRBD1 (6 bases). This CDR3 has 14 amino acids. V was shortened by 0 bases and J by 5 bases, with 10 bases between the two germline ends. CDR1 and CDR2 from the germline V gene are LNHDA and SQIVND (reference sequence). CDR3 DNA: TGTGCCAGTAGTATAGAACGGGACACTTATGGCTACACCTTC. Amino acid sequence: CASSIERDTYGYTF.

V is TRBV29-1 and J is TRBJ1-3; D remains ambiguous. Trimming left V 7 bases short and J 4 bases short, with 11 bases between. CDR3 size: 12 residues. The germline gives CDR1 SQVTM, CDR2 ANQGSEA. The CDR3 protein is CSGLMMGNTIYF. The CDR3 coding sequence is TGCAGCGGCCTCATGATGGGAAACACCATATATTTT.

V usage is TRBV5-1 and J usage is TRBJ1-2; D is perhaps TRBD1 (6 bases). V was clipped by 6 bases and J by 3 bases, with 15 bases between them. The germline V gene encodes CDR1 SGHRS and CDR2 YFSETQ. The CDR3 runs 14 residues. CDR3 region: CASTTETGYYGYTF. CDR3 sequence (DNA): TGCGCCAGCACCACGGAGACAGGATACTATGGCTACACCTTC.